These 29 T cell receptor beta chains were sequenced from one sample in a study of cytomegalovirus exposure and HLA in healthy donors. The PCR had 60 Vbeta and 13 Jbeta primers. The protocol was immunoSEQ multiplex PCR, while the TCRdb copy is restricted to in-frame clones and leaves out a portion. The sample contains under 150,000 clones, around 84% of which appear only once. Sequences were obtained from PBMCs. These receptors were taken from a man between 45 and 60 years old in good health and CMV-seronegative.

For this clone: Other DNA sequences in this sample translate to the same CDR3. The chain is built from TRBV5-1 and TRBJ1-1, with D unclear. This CDR3 comprises 13 residues. Germline values: CDR1 SGHRS, CDR2 YFSETQ. V was trimmed by 0 bases and J by 1 base, leaving 4 bases between them. The CDR3 nucleotides read TGCGCCAGCAGCTTGGCCGGGAACACTGAAGCTTTCTTT. Protein: CASSLAGNTEAFF. The variable domain in full, completed from reference TRBV5-1 and TRBJ1-1, reads KAGVTQTPRYLIKTRGQQVTLSCSPISGHRSVSWYQQTPGQGLQFLFEYFSETQRNKGNFPGRFSGRQFSNSRSEMNVSTLELGDSALYLCASSLAGNTEAFFGQGTRLTVV.

V and J are TRBV6-1 and TRBJ2-3; maybe TRBD1 (5 bases). CDR3 length equals 15 residues. Per the germline V gene, CDR1 is MNHNS and CDR2 is SASEGT. Trimming cost V 2 bases and J 1 base, with 10 bases left between them. CDR3 DNA: TGTGCCAGCAGTGAAAGGGGTAGAGGCACAGATACGCAGTATTTT. It encodes CASSERGRGTDTQYF.

This clone was found a few times. V gene TRBV5-4 combines with J gene TRBJ1-6; 9 nucleotides match TRBD1. Looked up from germline, CDR1 is SGHNT and CDR2 is YYREEE (reference sequence). Trimming removed 0 bases from V and 9 bases from J; junction bases left unmatched: 4. The CDR3 spans 15 residues. The DNA for the CDR3 is TGTGCCAGCAGCTTGGAGGACAGGGGAGCTTCACCCCTCCACTTT. Amino acid sequence: CASSLEDRGASPLHF. The whole variable domain, filled in from reference TRBV5-4 and TRBJ1-6, reads ETGVTQSPTHLIKTRGQQVTLRCSSQSGHNTVSWYQQALGQGPQFIFQYYREEENGRGNFPPRFSGLQFPNYSSELNVNALELDDSALYLCASSLEDRGASPLHFGNGTRLTVT.

This chain joins TRBV7-2 and TRBJ2-7; tentatively, D is TRBD1 (5 bases). This CDR3 spans 15 amino acids. Germline V gives CDR1 SGHTA, CDR2 FQGNSA. Trimming pared 2 bases from V and 3 bases from J, leaving 14 bases between. Here the CDR3 reads CASSLKQGTLYEQYF. CDR3 nucleotides: TGTGCCAGCAGCTTAAAGCAGGGAACTCTCTACGAGCAGTACTTC.

The chain has TRBV5-1 and TRBJ2-1; D gene unclear. Trimming cost V 5 bases and J 0 bases, with 12 bases left between them. The CDR3 has 15 amino acids. The germline CDR1 and CDR2 sequences are SGHRS and YFSETQ. CDR3 amino acids: CASSLQLSSYNEQFF. CDR3 nucleotides: TGCGCCAGCAGTCTACAGCTGAGCTCCTACAATGAGCAGTTCTTC.

The V and J genes are TRBV14 and TRBJ1-3, with D perhaps matching TRBD1 (6 bases). V dropped 5 bases and J dropped 4 bases, with 15 bases sitting between them. The CDR3 runs to 15 residues. Germline CDR1 is SGHDN and CDR2 is FVKESK. The DNA of the CDR3 is TGTGCCAGCAGCTGTACAGGGCGTAAAGGAAACACCATATATTTT. It translates to CASSCTGRKGNTIYF.

The chain combines TRBV4-1 with TRBJ2-2, with TRBD2 matching over 8 bases. The CDR3 is made up of 17 amino acids. With V trimmed by 3 bases and J by 4 bases, 10 bases remained unmatched. Germline V CDR1 and CDR2: MGHRA, YSYEKL. CDR3: CASSQRLAGRPTGELFF. The CDR3 region has the DNA TGCGCCAGCAGCCAGAGATTAGCGGGGAGACCCACCGGGGAGCTGTTTTTT.

The chain couples TRBV7-9 to TRBJ2-5; D ambiguous. The DNA end is a closer match to TRBJ2-7, so the J assignment may be wrong. Germline V gene data show CDR1 as SEHNR and CDR2 as FQNEAQ (reference sequence). This CDR3 comprises 14 residues. CDR3 region: CASTESSRRYEQYF. For the CDR3, the DNA is TGTGCCAGCACCGAGTCCTCCCGTCGGTACGAGCAGTACTTC.

The sample holds a few counts of this clone. V and J are TRBV5-1 and TRBJ1-2; 7 nucleotides match TRBD1. In germline, CDR1 is SGHRS, CDR2 YFSETQ. The CDR3 is made up of 14 amino acids. J lost 11 bases, V lost 0 bases, and 10 bases had no gene match. CDR3 nucleotide sequence: TGCGCCAGCAGCTTGGACTCGGCAGGGGGAAGGTACACCTTC. Protein product: CASSLDSAGGRYTF.

The V call is TRBV27, the J call TRBJ1-6; D is uncertain. There are 13 residues in the CDR3. Germline V lookup: CDR1 MNHEY, CDR2 SMNVEV (reference sequence). V was trimmed by 4 bases and J by 10 bases, leaving 11 bases between them. This CDR3 is CASSYYAVSPLHF. The CDR3 DNA reads as TGTGCCAGCAGTTACTACGCGGTGTCACCCCTCCACTTT.

The rearrangement joins TRBV6-6 to TRBJ2-7; 8 nucleotides align to TRBD2. The CDR3 is 16 residues long. Trimming at V came to 6 bases and at J to 0 bases, leaving 10 bases not matched to a gene. Germline V CDR1 and CDR2: MNHNY, SVGAGI (reference sequence). For the CDR3, the DNA is TGTGCCAGCAGGTCCCGGGGGGGGGTGAGCTCCTACGAGCAGTACTTC. Translating gives CASRSRGGVSSYEQYF.

The chain couples TRBV5-1 to TRBJ1-6, with a possible D match to TRBD1 (5 bases). This CDR3 has 14 residues. CDR1 and CDR2 (germline): SGHRS, YFSETQ. Trimming pared 0 bases from V and 9 bases from J, leaving 10 bases between. The CDR3 loop reads CASSLAGYGSPLHF. The CDR3 coding sequence is TGCGCCAGCAGCTTGGCAGGGTATGGTTCACCCCTCCACTTT.

This sequence joins TRBV18 and TRBJ1-1; 7 bases map to TRBD1. This CDR3 has 16 residues. Per germline, CDR1 KGHSH and CDR2 LQKENI. With V trimmed by 4 bases and J by 1 base, 9 bases remained unmatched. CDR3 coding DNA: TGTGCCAGCTCACTTTCAGGACAGGCCTCGAACACTGAAGCTTTCTTT. Translating gives CASSLSGQASNTEAFF.

This sequence joins TRBV5-4 and TRBJ2-5, with a possible D match to TRBD2 (7 bases). Trimming shortened V by 0 bases and J by 4 bases, and 16 bases separated the two germline ends. The CDR3 has 16 residues. Germline V CDR1 and CDR2: SGHNT, YYREEE (reference sequence). The CDR3, as DNA: TGTGCCAGCAGCTTGGTCCGGGGGGCGAAGGGAGAGACCCAGTACTTC. Protein product: CASSLVRGAKGETQYF.

This clone appeared once. This sequence joins TRBV9 and TRBJ1-1; D uncertain. Germline CDR1 SGDLS, CDR2 YYNGEE. V gave up 4 bases and J gave up 0 bases, with 13 bases separating them. The CDR3 runs 15 residues. Here the CDR3 DNA reads TGTGCCAGCAGCCCTGGATGGCGGGTGAACACTGAAGCTTTCTTT. Translating it yields CASSPGWRVNTEAFF. Full variable domain (rest looked up from reference TRBV9 and TRBJ1-1): DSGVTQTPKHLITATGQRVTLRCSPRSGDLSVYWYQQSLDQGLQFLIQYYNGEERAKGNILERFSAQQFPDLHSELNLSSLELGDSALYFCASSPGWRVNTEAFFGQGTRLTVV.

This clone was picked up a small number of times. The chain recombines TRBV18 with TRBJ2-7; 11 positions match TRBD1. The germline CDR1 and CDR2 sequences are KGHSH and LQKENI. The CDR3 contains 15 residues. The ends lost 6 bases at V and 6 bases at J; junction bases unmatched: 10. The CDR3 nucleotides read TGTGCCAGCTCTAAATTCGGGACAGGGGGTGGCGAGCAGTACTTC. Translating gives CASSKFGTGGGEQYF. Full variable domain (outside the CDR3, taken from reference TRBV18 and TRBJ2-7): NAGVMQNPRHLVRRRGQEARLRCSPMKGHSHVYWYRQLPEEGLKFMVYLQKENIIDESGMPKERFSAEFPKEGPSILRIQQVVRGDSAAYFCASSKFGTGGGEQYFGPGTRLTVT.

The count of this clone is one. The genes are TRBV6-5 and TRBJ2-3; 7 nucleotides line up with TRBD1. Unmatched junction bases numbered 5, after V lost 0 bases and J lost 2 bases. Germline CDR1 is MNHEY and CDR2 is SVGAGI. The CDR3 spans 16 residues. CDR3 nucleotide sequence: TGTGCCAGCAGTTACTCTTTGGGACAGCTCACAGATACGCAGTATTTT. It is translated as CASSYSLGQLTDTQYF.

The V gene is TRBV7-8, the J gene TRBJ1-1; 8 nucleotides align to TRBD1. The CDR3 sequence is 17 residues long. Per germline, CDR1 SGHVS and CDR2 FQNEAQ. V was clipped by 4 bases and J by 0 bases; unmatched bases: 10. DNA for the CDR3: TGTGCCAGCAGCTCCCAGACAGGGGCGAGGATGAACACTGAAGCTTTCTTT. Protein: CASSSQTGARMNTEAFF.

The chain recombines TRBV4-2 with TRBJ1-5, with D unclear. Trimming cost V 8 bases and J 2 bases, with 16 bases left between them. There are 15 residues in the CDR3. Looked up from germline, CDR1 is LGHNA and CDR2 is YNFKEQ. The CDR3 coding sequence is TGTGCCAGCCGAGACCTCGCGGGCGGCAATCAGCCCCAGCATTTT. Encoded protein: CASRDLAGGNQPQHF.

About this clone itself: Its ends do not fully match the called genes, so a read error is possible. The gene calls are TRBV4-3 and TRBJ1-4; maybe TRBD1 (6 bases). This CDR3 comprises 15 residues. CDR1 LGHNA and CDR2 YSLEER come from the germline V gene. The CDR3 is CASSQDAGEGENLFF. The DNA for the CDR3 is TGCGCCAGCAGCCAAGATGCAGGGGAAGGTGAAAATCTGTTTTTT.

The rearrangement joins TRBV30 to TRBJ2-3; no reliable D call. Per the germline V gene, CDR1 is GTSNPN and CDR2 is SVGIG (reference sequence). The CDR3 length is 13 residues. V was cut by 1 base and J by 2 bases, with 7 bases left in between. CDR3 protein: CAWSASPTDTQYF. The CDR3 DNA follows: TGTGCCTGGAGTGCATCCCCCACAGATACGCAGTATTTT.

This clone showed up just once. The rearrangement links TRBV2 to TRBJ1-1; D unclear. V dropped 7 bases and J dropped 2 bases, with 8 bases sitting between them. Germline V CDR1 and CDR2: SNHLY, FYNNEI. The CDR3 contains 12 residues. The CDR3 DNA sequence: TGTGCCAGCACGGGGATTAACACTGAAGCTTTCTTT. Translating it yields CASTGINTEAFF.

The V gene is TRBV5-4, the J gene TRBJ2-2; TRBD1 is a possible D gene (6 bases). The CDR3 has 14 amino acids. The germline gives CDR1 SGHNT, CDR2 YYREEE (reference sequence). Trimming took 1 base from V and 4 from J, leaving 8 bases between them. The CDR3 DNA reads as TGTGCCAGCAGCTTGCCGGACAGCACCGGGGAGCTGTTTTTT. Amino acid sequence: CASSLPDSTGELFF.

This chain joins TRBV28 and TRBJ1-2, with TRBD1 identical over 7 bases. Germline V gives CDR1 MDHEN, CDR2 SYDVKM. V trimming: 6 bases; J trimming: 3 bases; junction bases outside the gene matches: 4. The CDR3 totals 13 residues. DNA of the CDR3: TGTGCCAGCAGCTTAACAGGGGACTATGGCTACACCTTC. It translates to CASSLTGDYGYTF.

CDR3 protein: CATDRKHEKLFF. CDR3 bases: TGTGCTACGGACAGGAAGCATGAAAAACTGTTTTTT. The rearrangement joins TRBV30 to TRBJ1-4; 7 nucleotides align to TRBD1. The CDR3 totals 12 residues. Germline CDR1 reads GTSNPN; CDR2 reads SVGIG (reference sequence).

This clone was recorded once. The chain is built from TRBV5-4 and TRBJ2-1; 13 nucleotides line up with TRBD2. Unmatched junction bases numbered 6, after V lost 4 bases and J lost 8 bases. Germline V gives CDR1 SGHNT, CDR2 YYREEE (reference sequence). There are 15 residues in the CDR3. The CDR3 sequence is CASSHTSGGADEQFF. The CDR3 nucleotides read TGTGCCAGCAGCCACACTAGCGGGGGGGCGGATGAGCAGTTCTTC.

This clone was recorded only once. This chain joins TRBV30 and TRBJ2-7; TRBD1 agrees at 8 bases. With V trimmed by 4 bases and J by 4 bases, 9 bases remained unmatched. There are 14 residues in the CDR3. From germline, CDR1 is GTSNPN and CDR2 SVGIG (reference sequence). CDR3 DNA: TGTGCCTGGAATTCCCAGGGGGCGCGGTACGAGCAGTACTTC. Residues: CAWNSQGARYEQYF.

The V and J genes are TRBV6-1 and TRBJ1-1; D is ambiguous. The germline V gene encodes CDR1 MNHNS and CDR2 SASEGT. This CDR3 is 12 amino acids long. V was cut by 6 bases and J by 1 base, with 6 bases left in between. CDR3 sequence: CASRWANTEAFF. The CDR3, as DNA: TGTGCCAGCAGATGGGCGAACACTGAAGCTTTCTTT.

The CDR3 loop reads CASSYTPPELTYEQYF. The CDR3 region has the DNA TGTGCCAGCAGTTACACCCCGCCTGAGTTGACCTACGAGCAGTACTTC. The V and J genes are TRBV6-6 and TRBJ2-7; D call uncertain. Trimming removed 2 bases from V and 2 bases from J, with 16 bases in between. CDR1 and CDR2 (germline): MNHNY, SVGAGI (reference sequence). The CDR3 runs 16 residues.